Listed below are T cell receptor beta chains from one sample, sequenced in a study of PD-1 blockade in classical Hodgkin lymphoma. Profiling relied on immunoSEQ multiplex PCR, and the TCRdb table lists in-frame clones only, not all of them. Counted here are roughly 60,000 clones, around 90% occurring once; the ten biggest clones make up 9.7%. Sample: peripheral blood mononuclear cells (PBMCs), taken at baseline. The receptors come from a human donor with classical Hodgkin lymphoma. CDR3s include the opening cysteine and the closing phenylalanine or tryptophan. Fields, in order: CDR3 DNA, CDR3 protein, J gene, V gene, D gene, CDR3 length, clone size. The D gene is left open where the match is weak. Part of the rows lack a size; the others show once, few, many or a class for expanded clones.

DNA: TGTGCCAGCATGGGGACGGGAGACTACTATGGCTACACCTTC; CDR3: CASMGTGDYYGYTF; J: TRBJ1-2; V: TRBV28; D: -; length: 14; size: -
DNA: TGTGCCAGCAGAATGACCGGGACTAGCGGACCCGTCTTATACTACGAGCAGTACTTC; CDR3: CASRMTGTSGPVLYYEQYF; J: TRBJ2-7; V: TRBV2; D: TRBD2; length: 19; size: -
DNA: TGTGCCAGCAGTGCCCAGGGGAAAGGTCAGCCCCAGCATTTT; CDR3: CASSAQGKGQPQHF; J: TRBJ1-5; V: TRBV2; D: -; length: 14; size: -
DNA: TGTGCCAGCAACCCAAACAGGAGACTGAACACTGAAGCTTTCTTT; CDR3: CASNPNRRLNTEAFF; J: TRBJ1-1; V: TRBV5-8; D: -; length: 15; size: -
DNA: TGTGCCAGCAGCCACCTCTTCGACAGGGACTCCTACAATGAGCAGTTCTTC; CDR3: CASSHLFDRDSYNEQFF; J: TRBJ2-1; V: TRBV5-6; D: TRBD1; length: 17; size: -
DNA: TGTGCCAGCAAAGTAGCGCGTGAGCAGTTCTTC; CDR3: CASKVAREQFF; J: TRBJ2-1; V: TRBV27; D: -; length: 11; size: -
DNA: TGTGCCAGCAGCTTAGATGGTTGGGCAGGGGGTAGCCAAGAGACCCAGTACTTC; CDR3: CASSLDGWAGGSQETQYF; J: TRBJ2-5; V: TRBV11-2; D: TRBD1; length: 18; size: once
DNA: TGTGCCAGTAAGTACTCAAACCGTGGCAATCAGCCCCAGCATTTT; CDR3: CASKYSNRGNQPQHF; J: TRBJ1-5; V: TRBV19; D: -; length: 15; size: -
DNA: TGTGCCAGTAGTATATGGGGAGATGAAAAACTGTTTTTT; CDR3: CASSIWGDEKLFF; J: TRBJ1-4; V: TRBV19; D: -; length: 13; size: -
DNA: TGTGCCAGCAGCCCCCGTCGGGACAGGGACGAGCAGTACTTC; CDR3: CASSPRRDRDEQYF; J: TRBJ2-7; V: TRBV11-3; D: TRBD1; length: 14; size: -
DNA: TGCGCCAGCAGCCCGGTTTCAAGGGAAAAACTGTTTTTT; CDR3: CASSPVSREKLFF; J: TRBJ1-4; V: TRBV5-1; D: -; length: 13; size: -